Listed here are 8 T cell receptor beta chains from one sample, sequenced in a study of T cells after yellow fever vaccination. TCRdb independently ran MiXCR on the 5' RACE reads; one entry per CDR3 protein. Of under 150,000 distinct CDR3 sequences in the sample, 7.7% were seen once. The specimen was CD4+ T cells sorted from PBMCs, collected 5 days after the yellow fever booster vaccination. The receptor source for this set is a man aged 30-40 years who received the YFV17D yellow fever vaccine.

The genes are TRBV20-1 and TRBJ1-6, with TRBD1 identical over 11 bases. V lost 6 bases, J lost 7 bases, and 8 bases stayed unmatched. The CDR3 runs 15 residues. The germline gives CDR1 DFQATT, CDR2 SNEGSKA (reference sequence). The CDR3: CSAPRTGGKNSPLHF. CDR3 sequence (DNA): TGCAGTGCCCCGAGGACAGGGGGCAAAAATTCACCCCTCCACTTT.

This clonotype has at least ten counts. This CDR3 reads CASSYPGTRDTQYF. CDR3 DNA: TGTGCCAGCAGTTACCCAGGGACTCGAGATACGCAGTATTTT. The chain uses TRBV6-5 and TRBJ2-3; D might be TRBD2 (6 bases). Germline V gene data show CDR1 as MNHEY and CDR2 as SVGAGI. V was shortened by 2 bases and J by 5 bases, with 11 bases between the two germline ends. CDR3 length: 14 residues.

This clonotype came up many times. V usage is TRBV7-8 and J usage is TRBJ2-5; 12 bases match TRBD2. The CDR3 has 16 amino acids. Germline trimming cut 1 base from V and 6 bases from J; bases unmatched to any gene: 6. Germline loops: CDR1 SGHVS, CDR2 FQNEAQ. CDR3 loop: CASSLGTSGTVKTQYF. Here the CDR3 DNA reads TGTGCCAGCAGCTTAGGGACTAGCGGGACGGTAAAGACCCAGTACTTC.

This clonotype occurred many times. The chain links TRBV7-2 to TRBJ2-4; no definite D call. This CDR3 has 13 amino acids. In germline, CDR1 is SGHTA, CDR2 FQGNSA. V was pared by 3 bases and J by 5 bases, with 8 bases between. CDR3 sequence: CASSLSNENIQYF. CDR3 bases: TGTGCCAGCAGCTTGTCAAATGAAAACATTCAGTACTTC.

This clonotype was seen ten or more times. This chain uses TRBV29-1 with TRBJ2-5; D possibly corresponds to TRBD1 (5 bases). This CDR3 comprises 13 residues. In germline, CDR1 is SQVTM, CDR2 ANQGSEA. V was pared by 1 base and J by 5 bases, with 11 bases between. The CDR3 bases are TGCAGCGTTGAAGGGCTTGGGGCTGAGACCCAGTACTTC. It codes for CSVEGLGAETQYF.

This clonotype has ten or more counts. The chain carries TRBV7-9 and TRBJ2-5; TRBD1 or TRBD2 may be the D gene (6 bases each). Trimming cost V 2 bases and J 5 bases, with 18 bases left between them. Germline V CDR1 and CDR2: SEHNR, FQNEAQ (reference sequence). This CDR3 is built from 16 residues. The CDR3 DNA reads TGTGCCAGCAGCTTAAGCGGCAGGGGAGGCGGGGAGACCCAGTACTTC. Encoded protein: CASSLSGRGGGETQYF. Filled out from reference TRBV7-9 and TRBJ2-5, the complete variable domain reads DTGVSQNPRHKITKRGQNVTFRCDPISEHNRLYWYRQTLGQGPEFLTYFQNEAQLEKSRLLSDRFSAERPKGSFSTLEIQRTEQGDSAMYLCASSLSGRGGGETQYFGPGTRLLVL.

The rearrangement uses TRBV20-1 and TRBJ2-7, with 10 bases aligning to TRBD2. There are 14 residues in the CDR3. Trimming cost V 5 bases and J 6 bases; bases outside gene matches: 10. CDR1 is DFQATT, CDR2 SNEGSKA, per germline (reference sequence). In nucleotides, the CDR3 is TGCAGTGCTGGTAGGGGACTAGCGTGTAGCGAGCAGTACTTC. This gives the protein CSAGRGLACSEQYF.

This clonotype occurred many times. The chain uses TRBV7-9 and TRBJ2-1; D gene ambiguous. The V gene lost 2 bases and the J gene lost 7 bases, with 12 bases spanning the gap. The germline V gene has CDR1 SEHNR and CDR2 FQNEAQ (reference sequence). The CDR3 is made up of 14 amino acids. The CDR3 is CASSLWGLENEQFF. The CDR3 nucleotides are TGTGCCAGCAGCTTATGGGGTTTGGAAAATGAGCAGTTCTTC. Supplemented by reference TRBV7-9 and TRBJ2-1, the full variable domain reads DTGVSQNPRHKITKRGQNVTFRCDPISEHNRLYWYRQTLGQGPEFLTYFQNEAQLEKSRLLSDRFSAERPKGSFSTLEIQRTEQGDSAMYLCASSLWGLENEQFFGPGTRLTVL.